This T cell receptor beta chain stems from a study of T cells in Graves' hyperthyroidism and ophthalmopathy. Trimming removed 4 bases at V and 0 bases at J, with 11 bases between. The CDR3 extends over 15 amino acids. Germline CDR1 is SGHRS and CDR2 is YFSETQ. What was amplified from RNA transcripts were TCR beta CDR3 regions. During a first-round RT-PCR of the TCR CDR3, the HTBI primer set was used. A single record per CDR3 protein comes from TCRdb applying MiXCR to the multiplex PCR reads. Of 650,000 to 850,000 distinct CDR3 sequences in the sample, 18% are singletons; the top ten hold 16%. Patients were aged 18 to 65, had disease duration under 2 months, and had newly diagnosed hyperthyroidism. The PBMCs had their origin in about 9.7 ml of fresh peripheral blood.

The sequence was obtained from a woman aged 45-59 years with Graves' hyperthyroidism that later progressed to Graves' ophthalmopathy. The specimen sequenced was blood. The rearrangement uses TRBV5-1 and TRBJ1-5, with D perhaps matching TRBD1 (6 bases). CDR3 DNA sequence: TGCGCCAGCAGCCCCACAGGGAGTAGCAATCAGCCCCAGCATTTT. It translates to CASSPTGSSNQPQHF. Based on the CDR3 plus reference TRBV5-1 and TRBJ1-5, the full variable domain is KAGVTQTPRYLIKTRGQQVTLSCSPISGHRSVSWYQQTPGQGLQFLFEYFSETQRNKGNFPGRFSGRQFSNSRSEMNVSTLELGDSALYLCASSPTGSSNQPQHFGDGTRLSIL.